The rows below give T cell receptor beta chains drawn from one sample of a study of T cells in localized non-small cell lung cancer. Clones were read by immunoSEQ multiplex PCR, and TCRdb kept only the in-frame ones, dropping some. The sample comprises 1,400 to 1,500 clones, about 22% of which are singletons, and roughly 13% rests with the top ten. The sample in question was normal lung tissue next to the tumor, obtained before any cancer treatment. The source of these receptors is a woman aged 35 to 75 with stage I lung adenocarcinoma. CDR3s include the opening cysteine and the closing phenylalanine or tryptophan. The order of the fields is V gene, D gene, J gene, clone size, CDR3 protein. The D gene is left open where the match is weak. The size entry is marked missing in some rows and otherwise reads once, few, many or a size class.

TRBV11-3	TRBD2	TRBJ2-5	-	CASSPIRPGLASPRAETQYF
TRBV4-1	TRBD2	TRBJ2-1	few	CASSPHRASGSNEQFF
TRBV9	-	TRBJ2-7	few	CASSEGGNGYYEQYF
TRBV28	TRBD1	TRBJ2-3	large	CASSLVQGGTDTQYF
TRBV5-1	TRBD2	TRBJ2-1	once	CASSLDLYGGAPGEQFF
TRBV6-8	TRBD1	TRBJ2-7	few	CAIRSGTGATEQYF
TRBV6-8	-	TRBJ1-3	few	CASSYPQGSESSGNTIYF
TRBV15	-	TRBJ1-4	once	CATSEILRPLVDNEKLFF
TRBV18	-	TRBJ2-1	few	CASSPIKGISGNEQFF
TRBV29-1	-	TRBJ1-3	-	CSVADSGNTIYF
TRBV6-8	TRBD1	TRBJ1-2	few	CAISQDRDDGYTF
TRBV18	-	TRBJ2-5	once	CASSPVPRGETQYF
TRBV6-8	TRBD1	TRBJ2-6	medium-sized	CASSHGQGRSGANVLTF
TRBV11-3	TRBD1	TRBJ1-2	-	CASSLERQGVRRKDGYTF
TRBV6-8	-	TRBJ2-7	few	CASSGRTRGPNYEQYF
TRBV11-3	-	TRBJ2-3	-	CASSFLLDSSTDTQYF
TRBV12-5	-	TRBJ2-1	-	CASGFLLREYGHNEQFF
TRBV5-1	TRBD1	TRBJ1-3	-	CASTLGQGISGNTIYF
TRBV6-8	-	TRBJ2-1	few	CASSPWGNGENEQFF
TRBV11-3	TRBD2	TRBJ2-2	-	CASSFPRTSGNTGELFF
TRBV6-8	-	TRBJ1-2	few	CASRSGTNYGYTF
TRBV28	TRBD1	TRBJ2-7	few	CASSPMGQAYEQYF
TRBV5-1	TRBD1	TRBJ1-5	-	CASSLDPLDRALNQPQHF
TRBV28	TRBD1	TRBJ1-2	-	CASRRQGLLRYTF
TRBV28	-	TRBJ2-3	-	CASGSHTDTQYF
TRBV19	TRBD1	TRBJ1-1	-	CASSITPGGNTEAFF
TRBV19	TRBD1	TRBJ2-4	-	CASSSDRGNIQYF
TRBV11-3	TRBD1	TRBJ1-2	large	CASSFLDRESGGYTF
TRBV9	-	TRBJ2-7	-	CASTIYGTLYEQYF
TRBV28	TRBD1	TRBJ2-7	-	CASSSSLRGSYEQYF
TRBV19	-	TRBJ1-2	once	CASSISRYYGYTF
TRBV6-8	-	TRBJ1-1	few	CAISGTQGTEAFF